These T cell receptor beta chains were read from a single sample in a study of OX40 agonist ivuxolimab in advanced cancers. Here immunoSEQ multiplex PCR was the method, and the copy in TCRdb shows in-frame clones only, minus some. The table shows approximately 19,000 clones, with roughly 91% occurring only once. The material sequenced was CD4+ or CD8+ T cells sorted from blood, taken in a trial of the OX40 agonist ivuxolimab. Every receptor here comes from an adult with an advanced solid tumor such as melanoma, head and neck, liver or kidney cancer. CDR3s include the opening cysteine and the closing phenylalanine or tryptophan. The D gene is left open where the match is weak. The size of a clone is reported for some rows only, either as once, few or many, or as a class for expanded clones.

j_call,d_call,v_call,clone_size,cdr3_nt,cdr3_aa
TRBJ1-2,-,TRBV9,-,TGTGCCAGCAGCGCTCCTAGGACAGCCGCCTATGGCTACACCTTC,CASSAPRTAAYGYTF
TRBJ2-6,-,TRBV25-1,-,TGTGCCAGCAGTACCGAGCAAACTGGACAAAGTCGGGCCAACGTCCTGACTTTC,CASSTEQTGQSRANVLTF
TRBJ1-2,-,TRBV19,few,TGTGCCAGTAGCCCCGGACACACTGTTTATGGCTACACCTTC,CASSPGHTVYGYTF
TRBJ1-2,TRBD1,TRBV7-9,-,TGTGCCAGCAGCTTGGCCGGACAGGGGGCACGGTATGGCTACACCTTC,CASSLAGQGARYGYTF
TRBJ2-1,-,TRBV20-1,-,TGCAGTGCTAGGATTTTGGGTGAGCAGTTCTTC,CSARILGEQFF
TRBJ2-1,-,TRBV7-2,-,TGTGCCAGCAGCTTAGGAGGGGGACTAAATTACAATGAGCAGTTCTTC,CASSLGGGLNYNEQFF
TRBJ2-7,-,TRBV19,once,TGTGCCAGTAGTATAGGTAGGGGTAACGAGCAGTACTTC,CASSIGRGNEQYF
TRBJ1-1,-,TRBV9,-,TGTGCCAGCAGCGTAGCCCCGATGAACACTGAAGCTTTCTTT,CASSVAPMNTEAFF
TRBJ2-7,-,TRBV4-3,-,TGCGCCAGCAACCAGACTGGCTGCGAGCAGTACTTC,CASNQTGCEQYF
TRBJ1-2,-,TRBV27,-,TGTGCCAGCAGCTCTTACGCCTCAGGGGGCTACACCTTC,CASSSYASGGYTF
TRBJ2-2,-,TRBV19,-,TGTGCCGCCGGGGCCCCCGCGAGGGAGCTGTTTTTT,CAAGAPARELFF
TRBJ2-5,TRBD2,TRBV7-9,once,TGTGCCAGCAGCTCGCCTAGCGGGAGAGGAGAGACCCAGTACTTC,CASSSPSGRGETQYF
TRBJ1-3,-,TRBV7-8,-,TGTGCCAGCAGCTTAGAACAGACCAGAAACACCATATATTTT,CASSLEQTRNTIYF
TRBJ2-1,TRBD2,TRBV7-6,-,TGTGCCAGCAGCTCGGGACTAGCGGGAGTTAATGAGCAGTTCTTC,CASSSGLAGVNEQFF
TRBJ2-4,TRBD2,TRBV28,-,TGTGCCAGCGGTCCTTTTAGCGGGAGTCTCGCCAAAAACATTCAGTACTTC,CASGPFSGSLAKNIQYF
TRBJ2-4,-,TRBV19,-,TGTGCCAGTAGTATAGGCATCGGAGCCAAAAACATTCAGTACTTC,CASSIGIGAKNIQYF
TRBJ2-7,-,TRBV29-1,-,TGCAGCGTTGTGGCGGGTGACTCCTACGAGCAGTACTTC,CSVVAGDSYEQYF
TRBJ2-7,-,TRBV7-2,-,TGTGCCAGCAGCCCTAGCCGGGACTTTACCTACGAGCAGTACTTC,CASSPSRDFTYEQYF
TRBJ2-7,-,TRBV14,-,TGTGCCAGCAGCCAAGAATTGGGACTTACCTACGAGCAGTACTTC,CASSQELGLTYEQYF
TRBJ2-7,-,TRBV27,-,TGTGCCAGCGGGGTGGGATACGAGCAGTACTTC,CASGVGYEQYF
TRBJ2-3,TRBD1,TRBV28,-,TGTGCCAGCAGTCGCCCCGGGACAGGGGGGCGTGTTAGCACAGATACGCAGTATTTT,CASSRPGTGGRVSTDTQYF
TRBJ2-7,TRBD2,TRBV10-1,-,TGCGCCAGCACCACAGCGGGAGGGAGGTGCGAGCAGTACTTC,CASTTAGGRCEQYF
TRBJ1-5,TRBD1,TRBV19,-,TGTGCCACCGATTCCCCGGGGACAGAGAATCAGCCCCAGCATTTT,CATDSPGTENQPQHF
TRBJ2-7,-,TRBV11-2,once,TGTGCCAGCAGCACCACTACCCACGAGCAGTACTTC,CASSTTTHEQYF
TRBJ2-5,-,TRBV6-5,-,TGTGCCAGCAGTTACCTAGGGCCTGAAAACCAGTACTTC,CASSYLGPENQYF
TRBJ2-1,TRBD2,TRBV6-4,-,TGTGCCAGCAGTGTAGCTAGCGGGAGCCCACCCAATGAGCAGTTCTTC,CASSVASGSPPNEQFF
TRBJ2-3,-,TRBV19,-,TGTGCCTCCCAGTTGGCGGGATATGGCACAGATACGCAGTATTTT,CASQLAGYGTDTQYF
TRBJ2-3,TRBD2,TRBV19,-,TGTGCCAGTAGTCGACTAGCGGGCAGCACAGATACGCAGTATTTT,CASSRLAGSTDTQYF
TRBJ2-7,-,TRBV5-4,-,TGTGCCAGCAGCCCTGTTGTGGCCTCCTACGAGCAGTACTTC,CASSPVVASYEQYF
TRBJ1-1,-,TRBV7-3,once,TGTGCCAGCAGCAATATAGCGGGCGCTGAAGCTTTCTTT,CASSNIAGAEAFF
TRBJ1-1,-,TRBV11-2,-,TGTGCCAGCAGCTTAGTTGTGAACACTGAAGCTTTCTTT,CASSLVVNTEAFF
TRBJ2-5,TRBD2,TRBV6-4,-,TGTGCCAGCAGTCCTGGGACTAGCGGGAGCGGGACCCAGTACTTC,CASSPGTSGSGTQYF
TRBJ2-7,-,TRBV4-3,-,TGCGCCAGCAGCCAAGATCGGACCCTCTACGAGCAGTACTTC,CASSQDRTLYEQYF
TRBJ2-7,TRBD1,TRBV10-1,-,TGCGCCAGCAGAGGACAGGGGGTCGACGAGCAGTACTTC,CASRGQGVDEQYF
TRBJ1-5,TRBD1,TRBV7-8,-,TGTGCCAGCAGCTCCATTGACAGGGGTCGTGACAATCAGCCCCAGCATTTT,CASSSIDRGRDNQPQHF
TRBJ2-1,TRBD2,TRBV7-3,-,TGTGCCAGCAGCTCCGGGACTAGCGACTGGAATGAGCAGTTCTTC,CASSSGTSDWNEQFF
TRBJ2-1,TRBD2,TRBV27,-,TGTGCCAGCAGTTCTAGCGGGAGCTCTTACAATGAGCAGTTCTTC,CASSSSGSSYNEQFF
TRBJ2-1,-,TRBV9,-,TGTGCCAGCAGCGTACTAGCCGGAAATGAGCAGTTCTTC,CASSVLAGNEQFF
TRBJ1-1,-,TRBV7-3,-,TGTGCCAGCAGCCCCGGCCCCACTATCCCTGAAGCTTTCTTT,CASSPGPTIPEAFF
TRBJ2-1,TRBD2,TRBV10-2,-,TGCGCCAGCAAACCGGGACTAACCTACAATGAGCAGTTCTTC,CASKPGLTYNEQFF
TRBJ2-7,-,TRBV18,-,TGTGCCAGCTCACCCCTCTCGGGCTACGAGCAGTACTTC,CASSPLSGYEQYF
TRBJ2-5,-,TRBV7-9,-,TGTGCCAGCAGCTTAGATTTGGGGGAGACCCAGTACTTC,CASSLDLGETQYF
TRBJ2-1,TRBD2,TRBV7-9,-,TGTGCCAGCAGCCCCCCCCCAGCGGGAGGTTACAATGAGCAGTTCTTC,CASSPPPAGGYNEQFF
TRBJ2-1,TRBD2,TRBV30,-,TGTGCCTGGAGGGGACTAGCTAGCTCCTACAATGAGCAGTTCTTC,CAWRGLASSYNEQFF
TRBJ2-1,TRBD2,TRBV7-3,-,TGTGCCAGCAGCCCGGGGACTAGCGGGAGTGGAAATGAGCAGTTCTTC,CASSPGTSGSGNEQFF
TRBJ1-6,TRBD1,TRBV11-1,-,TGTGCCAGCAGCTGGGGGACAGGGGGTAATTCACCCCTCCACTTT,CASSWGTGGNSPLHF
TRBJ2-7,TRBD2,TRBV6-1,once,TGTGCCAGCAGTGGACTAGCCGGGAGCTCCTACGAGCAGTACTTC,CASSGLAGSSYEQYF
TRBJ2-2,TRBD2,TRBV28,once,TGTGCCAGTTCGTGGGTAGCGGGAGATCGGACCGGGGAGCTGTTTTTT,CASSWVAGDRTGELFF
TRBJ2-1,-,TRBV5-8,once,TGTGCCAGCAGCGCTAACAATGAGCAGTTCTTC,CASSANNEQFF
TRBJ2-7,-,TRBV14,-,TGTGCCAGCAGCCAAGTGTCCTACGAGCAGTACTTC,CASSQVSYEQYF
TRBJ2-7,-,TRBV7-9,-,TGTGCCAGCAGCGGCGGGCCCCTCGCGTACGAGCAGTACTTC,CASSGGPLAYEQYF